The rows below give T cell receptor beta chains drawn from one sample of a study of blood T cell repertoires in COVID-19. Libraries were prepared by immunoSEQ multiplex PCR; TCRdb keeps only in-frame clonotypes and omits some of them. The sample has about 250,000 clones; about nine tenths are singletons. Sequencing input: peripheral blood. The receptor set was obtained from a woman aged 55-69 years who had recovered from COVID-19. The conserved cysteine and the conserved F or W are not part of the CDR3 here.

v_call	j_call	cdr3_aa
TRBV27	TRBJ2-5	ASSLSPLSAGGKETQY
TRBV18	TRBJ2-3	ASTGSGTDTQY
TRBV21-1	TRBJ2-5	ASSNSTDRFNQETQY
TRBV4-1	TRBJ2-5	ASSQDIGQLYQETQY
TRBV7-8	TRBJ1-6	ASSYGQGTDSPLH
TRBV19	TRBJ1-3	ASTRKTDSGNTIY
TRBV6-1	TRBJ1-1	ASSDSPGEGAEAF
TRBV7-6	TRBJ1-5	ASSLAPGTGEGQPQH
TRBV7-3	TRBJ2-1	ASSLGTSGYNEQF
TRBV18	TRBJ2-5	ASSPLAGVQETQY
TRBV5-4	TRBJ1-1	ASSPGTPNTEAF
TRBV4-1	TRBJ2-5	ASSPGGGQETQY
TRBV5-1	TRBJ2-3	ASSLDGTGSNTQY
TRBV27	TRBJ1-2	ASSLRAAPLATSPDRANYGYT
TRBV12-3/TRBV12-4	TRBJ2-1	ASSPGLNNEQF
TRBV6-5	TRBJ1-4	ASSYSIQGDEKLF
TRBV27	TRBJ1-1	ASSTRTGDTEAF
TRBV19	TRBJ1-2	ASSWTGVGYT
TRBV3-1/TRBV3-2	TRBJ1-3	ASSLMTGGNTIY
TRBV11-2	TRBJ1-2	ASSLDFGRPDGYT
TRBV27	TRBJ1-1	ATAGQGNRYGTEAF
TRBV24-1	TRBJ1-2	ATSETTGDGYT
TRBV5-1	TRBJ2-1	ASSLDRGGYNEQF
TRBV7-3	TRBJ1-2	ASSPNLVGYGYT
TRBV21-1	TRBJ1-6	ASSKGPRAMNNSPLH
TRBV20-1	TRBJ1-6	SASRGGAGNSPLH
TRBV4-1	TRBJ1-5	ASSQRTGHQPQH
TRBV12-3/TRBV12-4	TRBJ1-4	ASTQGVGEKLF
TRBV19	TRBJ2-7	ASSIEGTINEQY
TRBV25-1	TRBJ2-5	ASSEILTNQETQY
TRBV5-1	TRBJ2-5	ASSRQESPLETQY
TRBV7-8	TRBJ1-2	ASSLNSGGYT
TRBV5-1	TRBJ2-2	ASSFRNTGELF
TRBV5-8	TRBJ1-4	ASSPGTGYKEKLF
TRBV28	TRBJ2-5	ASSLQGQGETQY
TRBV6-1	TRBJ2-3	ASREYSGGLTDTQY
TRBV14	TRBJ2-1	ASSSGQGGYNEQF
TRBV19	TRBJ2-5	ASSSSSSGGVGTQY
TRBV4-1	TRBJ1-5	ASSQRTGGNQPQH
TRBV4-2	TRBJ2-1	ASHFGLAGGDDEQF
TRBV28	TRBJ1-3	ASSSIDRGTNTIY
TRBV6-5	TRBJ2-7	ATHRVPYEQY
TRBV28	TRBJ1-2	ASSLRLGYT
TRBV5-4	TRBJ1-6	ASSGTRGDNSSPLH
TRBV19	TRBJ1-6	ASGPRGSSSPLH
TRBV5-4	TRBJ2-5	ASSLSPSGRQETQY
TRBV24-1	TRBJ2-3	ATSDLASGVYWRDTQY
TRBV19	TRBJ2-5	ASSLSGTSTKTQY
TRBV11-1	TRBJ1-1	ASSFGDTVLNTEAF
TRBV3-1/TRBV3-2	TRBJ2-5	ASSQGATPSGGHQETQY
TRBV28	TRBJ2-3	ASSPPLASTDTQY
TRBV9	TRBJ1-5	ASSVGTGLSNQPQH